This entry concerns a single T cell receptor beta chain. The record originates from a study of blood T cell repertoires in COVID-19. The CDR3 sequence is 15 residues long. Germline lookup yields CDR1 SGHRS and CDR2 YFSETQ. Trimming took 4 bases from V and 5 from J; bases not matched to a gene: 11. Clinical history as reported by participants underpinned cohort assignment. Sequencing used immunoSEQ multiplex PCR; TCRdb keeps in-frame clones, though not all of them. The table includes about 270,000 clones, 80% to 90% detected once. The chain links TRBV5-1 to TRBJ1-1, with 7 bases identical to TRBD1. The source material was PBMCs or T cells enriched from blood (not recorded which). The receptor's source is a woman aged 18-29 years who had recovered from COVID-19. The chain's CDR3 is CASSPRQGLRTEAFF. CDR3 DNA sequence: TGCGCCAGCAGCCCCAGACAGGGTTTAAGGACTGAAGCTTTCTTT.